The 23 T cell receptor beta chains below come from one sample, sequenced in a study of OX40 agonist ivuxolimab in advanced cancers. Libraries were built with the immunoSEQ multiplex PCR assay. TCRdb retrieved this table from immuneACCESS and kept in-frame rearrangements only. Not all clones are present; in checked studies, unresolved V genes account for under half, and no reason is known for the remainder. The sample table records roughly 64,000 clones; around 84% of these occur just once. Less than 2.5% of the sample goes to the ten largest clones. Sequenced material: CD4+ or CD8+ T cells sorted from blood, taken in a trial of the OX40 agonist ivuxolimab. Receptors were obtained from an adult with an advanced solid tumor such as melanoma, head and neck, liver or kidney cancer.

The gene calls are TRBV7-3 and TRBJ1-3; D remains unclear. Trimming took 5 bases from V and 3 from J, leaving 11 bases between them. Germline V lookup: CDR1 SGHTA, CDR2 FQGTGA. The CDR3 runs 14 residues. The CDR3 sequence is CASSPRTGGNTIYF. CDR3 coding DNA: TGTGCCAGCAGCCCACGGACGGGTGGAAACACCATATATTTT.

The chain combines TRBV9 with TRBJ2-3; D tentatively reads TRBD1 or TRBD2 (5 bases each). The CDR3 is made up of 16 amino acids. Germline CDR1 reads SGDLS; CDR2 reads YYNGEE. V was shortened by 0 bases and J by 0 bases, with 11 bases between the two germline ends. CDR3 protein: CASSVAGRGSTDTQYF. In nucleotides, the CDR3 is TGTGCCAGCAGCGTAGCGGGACGGGGAAGCACAGATACGCAGTATTTT.

The chain uses TRBV11-2 and TRBJ2-7; TRBD2 matches at 9 bases. V lost 11 bases and J lost 6; bases outside the gene matches: 23. This CDR3 contains 17 residues. The germline V gene encodes CDR1 SGHAT and CDR2 FQNNGV. CDR3 sequence: CASAWLAGRKLSGEQYF. The CDR3 DNA sequence: TGTGCCTCAGCCTGGCTAGCGGGACGAAAACTATCAGGCGAGCAGTACTTC.

This clone was observed a single time. The chain has TRBV7-3 and TRBJ2-1; weak D call: TRBD1 (6 bases). Germline V gene data show CDR1 as SGHTA and CDR2 as FQGTGA. The CDR3 runs to 15 residues. Trimming left V 10 bases short and J 1 base short, with 17 bases between. CDR3 nucleotides: TGTGCCATCGTTTACAGGGCCTCGTCCTACAATGAGCAGTTCTTC. It is translated as CAIVYRASSYNEQFF.

This clone showed up just a few times. This sequence joins TRBV6-1 and TRBJ2-1; no definite D call. V lost 0 bases and J 11 bases, leaving 14 bases between the germline ends. Germline V gives CDR1 MNHNS, CDR2 SASEGT. The CDR3 sequence is 14 residues long. The CDR3 sequence: CASSEAGLRSKQFF. CDR3 in DNA: TGTGCCAGCAGTGAAGCGGGGTTAAGGTCAAAGCAGTTCTTC.

This clone turned up a few times. The chain carries TRBV2 and TRBJ1-5, with no clear D. Trimming stripped 2 bases from V and 6 bases from J, with 5 bases between. The germline gives CDR1 SNHLY, CDR2 FYNNEI. The CDR3 covers 12 residues. The chain's CDR3 is CASSELSQPQHF. The CDR3 DNA sequence: TGTGCCAGCAGTGAACTGAGTCAGCCCCAGCATTTT.

This clone was observed a single time. The chain links TRBV11-3 to TRBJ2-3; a weak D match, TRBD1 (5 bases). Per the germline V gene, CDR1 is SGHNT and CDR2 is YENEEA. Trimming removed 1 base at V and 2 bases at J, with 16 bases between. The CDR3 covers 17 residues. The CDR3 sequence: CASSLGGWVGDTDTQYF. CDR3 DNA sequence: TGTGCCAGCAGCTTAGGTGGCTGGGTAGGGGACACAGATACGCAGTATTTT.

The chain has TRBV11-2 and TRBJ1-2; D gene ambiguous. CDR3 length: 14 residues. V lost 0 bases and J lost 6, with 11 bases in between. Germline assignment: CDR1 SGHAT and CDR2 FQNNGV. For the CDR3, the DNA is TGTGCCAGCAGCTTAGATCTTGTTGGGGATGGCTACACCTTC. It is translated as CASSLDLVGDGYTF.

This chain connects TRBV21-1 to TRBJ2-1; no DNA check was done on the table's D call, TRBD2. TRBV21-1 is a known pseudogene. The length of the CDR3 is 18 residues. The CDR3 nucleotides are TGTGCCAGCAGCAAATTTATCCAACTAGCGCCTTCCTACAATGAGCAGTTCTTC. This encodes CASSKFIQLAPSYNEQFF.

V and J are TRBV27 and TRBJ1-2; the D gene is possibly TRBD1 (5 bases). CDR3 length equals 15 residues. V lost 1 base and J lost 5, with 14 bases in between. Germline V gene sequence: CDR1 MNHEY, CDR2 SMNVEV (reference sequence). The CDR3 loop reads CASSLLNRLEYGYTF. Written as DNA, the CDR3 is TGTGCCAGCAGTTTATTAAACAGGTTGGAATATGGCTACACCTTC.

J is TRBJ1-2 and V is TRBV29-1; maybe TRBD1 (6 bases). Between the trimmed V and J ends, which lost 3 bases and 3 bases, there was a span of 17 bases. The CDR3 sequence is 15 residues long. Per germline, CDR1 SQVTM and CDR2 ANQGSEA. CDR3 DNA sequence: TGCAGCGTTGAGGTGGGGGGCGCGAGCTACTATGGCTACACCTTC. Translation: CSVEVGGASYYGYTF.

This clone appeared a single time. The DNA for the CDR3 is TGCGCCAGCAGTAACATAGGGACAGGGGTTCAGCCCCAGCATTTT. Amino acid sequence: CASSNIGTGVQPQHF. The rearrangement links TRBV10-2 to TRBJ1-5; 10 bases align to TRBD1. After removal of 5 bases from V and 6 bases from J, the junction contained 7 bases not matched to a gene. The CDR3 runs to 15 residues. CDR1 is WSHSY and CDR2 is SAAADI in the germline V gene.

The chain recombines TRBV11-3 with TRBJ2-1; 12 bases align to TRBD2. The CDR3 consists of 18 residues. V dropped 1 base and J dropped 9; count of bases not matched to a gene: 13. Germline V gene data show CDR1 as SGHNT and CDR2 as YENEEA. The CDR3 region is CASSLVSPLAGGPSEQFF. The CDR3 nucleotides are TGTGCCAGCAGCTTAGTATCGCCTCTAGCGGGAGGGCCTAGTGAGCAGTTCTTC.

The chain is built from TRBV28 and TRBJ1-1, with 10 bases matching TRBD1. Trimming cost V 5 bases and J 4 bases; bases outside gene matches: 7. CDR1 MDHEN and CDR2 SYDVKM come from the germline V gene. This CDR3 is 15 amino acids long. The CDR3 DNA reads TGTGCCAGCAGTCCTAGAGGACAGGGGGGCACTGAAGCTTTCTTT. Amino acids: CASSPRGQGGTEAFF.

The rearrangement links TRBV2 to TRBJ2-7, with D possibly being TRBD1 or TRBD2 (5 bases each). The germline V gene encodes CDR1 SNHLY and CDR2 FYNNEI. The CDR3 has 13 residues. V was shortened by 4 bases and J by 3 bases, with 10 bases between the two germline ends. The CDR3 DNA is TGTGCCAGCAGTGTAGGTGGGGGCTACGAGCAGTACTTC. It codes for CASSVGGGYEQYF.

This chain links TRBV25-1 with TRBJ2-5, with no clear D. V lost 1 base, J lost 4 bases, and 10 bases lay in between. The germline V gene encodes CDR1 MGHDK and CDR2 SYGVNS. This CDR3 is built from 14 residues. The CDR3 DNA sequence: TGTGCCAGCAGTGAATCCTACAGTCGAGAGACCCAGTACTTC. Amino acid sequence: CASSESYSRETQYF. Complete variable domain (other parts from reference TRBV25-1 and TRBJ2-5): EADIYQTPRYLVIGTGKKITLECSQTMGHDKMYWYQQDPGMELHLIHYSYGVNSTEKGDLSSESTVSRIRTEHFPLTLESARPSHTSQYLCASSESYSRETQYFGPGTRLLVL.

This clone was seen only once. This chain uses TRBV20-1 with TRBJ2-5, with D hard to call. V was clipped by 1 base and J by 5 bases, with 5 bases between them. Looked up from germline, CDR1 is DFQATT and CDR2 is SNEGSKA (reference sequence). CDR3 length equals 11 residues. CDR3 coding DNA: TGCAGTGCTAGAGTGCTCGAGACCCAGTACTTC. It yields the protein CSARVLETQYF.

This chain joins TRBV18 and TRBJ1-3; a weak D match, TRBD1 (5 bases). Germline CDR1 is KGHSH and CDR2 is LQKENI. The CDR3 runs to 12 residues. Trimming left V 6 bases short and J 4 bases short, with 7 bases between. CDR3: CASSQGGNTIYF. The CDR3 DNA reads as TGTGCCAGCTCCCAGGGAGGAAACACCATATATTTT.

The chain joins TRBV2 to TRBJ2-5, with D possibly TRBD2 on 5 matching bases. Germline-derived CDR1 and CDR2 are SNHLY and FYNNEI. V shed 4 bases and J shed 2 bases, with 11 bases lying between them. The CDR3 contains 14 residues. CDR3 sequence: CASSVGEIQETQYF. CDR3 DNA sequence: TGTGCCAGCAGTGTTGGGGAGATACAAGAGACCCAGTACTTC. The entire variable domain, with the rest obtained from reference TRBV2 and TRBJ2-5, is as follows: EPEVTQTPSHQVTQMGQEVILRCVPISNHLYFYWYRQILGQKVEFLVSFYNNEISEKSEIFDDQFSVERPDGSNFTLKIRSTKLEDSAMYFCASSVGEIQETQYFGPGTRLLVL.

This clone was recorded a few times. This chain connects TRBV7-8 to TRBJ2-7; 8 bases align to TRBD1. Germline CDR1 and CDR2: SGHVS and FQNEAQ. The CDR3 sequence is 15 residues long. The J segment lost 2 bases and the V segment lost 4 bases, leaving 7 bases of the junction unmatched. The CDR3, as DNA: TGTGCCAGCAGCTCCTCGGGACAGGTGACCTACGAGCAGTACTTC. Residues: CASSSSGQVTYEQYF.

The chain has TRBV14 and TRBJ2-1; no clear D. The CDR3 is 17 residues long. V lost 0 bases, J lost 2 bases, and 14 bases lay in between. CDR1 and CDR2 (germline): SGHDN, FVKESK. CDR3 sequence reads: CASSQDLTGPPYNEQFF. The CDR3 DNA sequence: TGTGCCAGCAGCCAAGATCTTACCGGGCCCCCCTACAATGAGCAGTTCTTC.

The chain combines TRBV11-2 with TRBJ2-3; possibly TRBD1 for D (5 bases). Germline lookup yields CDR1 SGHAT and CDR2 FQNNGV. CDR3 length: 14 amino acids. V was trimmed by 0 bases and J by 1 base, leaving 5 bases between them. Here the CDR3 reads CASSLEGGTDTQYF. The CDR3 nucleotides read TGTGCCAGCAGCTTAGAAGGGGGCACAGATACGCAGTATTTT.

The chain couples TRBV2 to TRBJ2-3; 12 nucleotides line up with TRBD2. The J segment lost 0 bases and the V segment lost 6 bases, leaving 7 bases of the junction unmatched. In germline, CDR1 is SNHLY, CDR2 FYNNEI. The CDR3 is 17 residues long. The CDR3 region has the DNA TGTGCCAGCAGCCCAGGGACTAGCGGGTTGAGCACAGATACGCAGTATTTT. Translated, it gives CASSPGTSGLSTDTQYF.